What follows is one T cell receptor beta chain and its context. Its antigen is unidentified. The sample is drawn from a study of cytomegalovirus exposure and HLA in healthy donors. The study's findings and limits: Specific recognition of CMV antigens was confirmed in vitro for a few chains (all CMV-associated). Overall, under 200 TCR beta chains were annotated as cytomegalovirus-associated. Later analysis identified several of the most significant clusters that appeared linked to common viral pathogens.

The PCR made use of 60 Vbeta and 13 Jbeta primers. Authors' methods: Unique TCR beta chains numbered roughly 83 million in a later analysis, with around 10 million shared. Clones were sequenced by immunoSEQ multiplex PCR, and TCRdb holds only the in-frame ones, with some missing. The D gene and trimming were derived from the DNA, and the V and J assignments and clone size from that table. The table has about 170,000 clones, about 72% seen once. The source is a girl between 10 and 17 years old in good health and CMV-seronegative. Input material: PBMCs.

CDR3 sequence (DNA): TGTGCCACCAGCGTTTGGGACAGCAGGGATCAGCCCCAGCATTTT. Its protein product is CATSVWDSRDQPQHF. V usage is TRBV15 and J usage is TRBJ1-5; TRBD1 matches at 7 bases. The CDR3 spans 15 residues. J lost 5 bases, V lost 5 bases, and 9 bases had no gene match. Germline CDR1 LNHNV, CDR2 YYDKDF (reference sequence).